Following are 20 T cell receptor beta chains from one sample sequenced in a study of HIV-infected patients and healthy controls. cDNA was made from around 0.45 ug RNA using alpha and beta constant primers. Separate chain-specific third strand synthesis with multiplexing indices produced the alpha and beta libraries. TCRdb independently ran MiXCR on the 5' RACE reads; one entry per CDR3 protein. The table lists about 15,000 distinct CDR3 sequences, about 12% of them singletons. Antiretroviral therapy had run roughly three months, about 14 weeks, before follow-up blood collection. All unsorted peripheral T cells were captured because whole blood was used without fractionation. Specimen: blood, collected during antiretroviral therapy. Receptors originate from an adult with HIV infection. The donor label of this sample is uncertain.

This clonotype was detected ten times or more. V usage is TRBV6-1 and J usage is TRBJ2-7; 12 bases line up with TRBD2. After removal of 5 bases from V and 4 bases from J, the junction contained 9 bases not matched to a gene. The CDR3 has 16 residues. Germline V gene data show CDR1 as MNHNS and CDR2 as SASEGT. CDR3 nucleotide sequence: TGTGCCAGCAGTCCACGACTAGCGGGAGATGCTTACGAGCAGTACTTC. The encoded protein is CASSPRLAGDAYEQYF.

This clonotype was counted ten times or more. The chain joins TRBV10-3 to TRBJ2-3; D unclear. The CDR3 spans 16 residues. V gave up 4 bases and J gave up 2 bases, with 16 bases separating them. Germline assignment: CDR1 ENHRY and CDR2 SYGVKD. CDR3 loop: CAISVWGTTNTDTQYF. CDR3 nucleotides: TGTGCCATCAGTGTTTGGGGAACTACGAACACAGATACGCAGTATTTT.

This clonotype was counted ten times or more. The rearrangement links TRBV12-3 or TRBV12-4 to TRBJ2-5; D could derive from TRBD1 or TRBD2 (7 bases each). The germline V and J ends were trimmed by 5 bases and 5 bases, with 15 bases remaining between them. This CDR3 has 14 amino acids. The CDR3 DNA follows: TGTGCCAGCAGTACCCACAGGGGAGGGGAGACCCAGTACTTC. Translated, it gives CASSTHRGGETQYF.

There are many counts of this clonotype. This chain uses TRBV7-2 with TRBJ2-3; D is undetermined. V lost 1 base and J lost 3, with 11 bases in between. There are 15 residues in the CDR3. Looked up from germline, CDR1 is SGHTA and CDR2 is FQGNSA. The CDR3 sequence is CASSLVGQATDTQYF. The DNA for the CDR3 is TGTGCCAGCAGCTTAGTAGGCCAGGCGACAGATACGCAGTATTTT.

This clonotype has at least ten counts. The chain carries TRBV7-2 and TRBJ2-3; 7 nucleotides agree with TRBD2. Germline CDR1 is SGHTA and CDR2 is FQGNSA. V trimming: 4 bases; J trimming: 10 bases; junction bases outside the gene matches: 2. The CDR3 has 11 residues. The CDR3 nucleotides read TGTGCCAGCAGCTCGACTAGCTCGCAGTATTTT. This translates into CASSSTSSQYF.

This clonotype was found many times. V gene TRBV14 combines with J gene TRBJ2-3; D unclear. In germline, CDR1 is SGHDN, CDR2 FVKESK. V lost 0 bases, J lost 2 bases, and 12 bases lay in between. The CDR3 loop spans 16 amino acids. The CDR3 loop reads CASSQDLEINTDTQYF. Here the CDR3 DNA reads TGTGCCAGCAGCCAAGATCTAGAGATAAACACAGATACGCAGTATTTT.

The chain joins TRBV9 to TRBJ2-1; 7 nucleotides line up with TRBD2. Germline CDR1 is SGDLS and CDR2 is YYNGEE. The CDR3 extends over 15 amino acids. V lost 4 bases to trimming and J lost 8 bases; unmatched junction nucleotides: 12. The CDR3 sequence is CASSPGLVASHEQFF. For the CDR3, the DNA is TGTGCCAGCAGCCCTGGACTAGTGGCGTCCCATGAGCAGTTCTTC.

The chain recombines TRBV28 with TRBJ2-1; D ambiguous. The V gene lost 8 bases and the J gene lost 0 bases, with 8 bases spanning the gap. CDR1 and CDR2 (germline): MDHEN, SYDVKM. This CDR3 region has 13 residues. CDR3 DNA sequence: TGTGCCAGCGTTGAGAGCTCCTACAATGAGCAGTTCTTC. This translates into CASVESSYNEQFF. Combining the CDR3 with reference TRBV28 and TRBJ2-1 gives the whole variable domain DVKVTQSSRYLVKRTGEKVFLECVQDMDHENMFWYRQDPGLGLRLIYFSYDVKMKEKGDIPEGYSVSREKKERFSLILESASTNQTSMYLCASVESSYNEQFFGPGTRLTVL.

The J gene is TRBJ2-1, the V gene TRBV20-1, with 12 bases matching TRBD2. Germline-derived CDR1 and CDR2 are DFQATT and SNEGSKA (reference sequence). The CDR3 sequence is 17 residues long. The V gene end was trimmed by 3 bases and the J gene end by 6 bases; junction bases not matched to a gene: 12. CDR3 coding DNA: TGCAGTGCTAGTCACGCGACTAGCGGGAGCGGCGGCAATGAGCAGTTCTTC. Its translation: CSASHATSGSGGNEQFF.

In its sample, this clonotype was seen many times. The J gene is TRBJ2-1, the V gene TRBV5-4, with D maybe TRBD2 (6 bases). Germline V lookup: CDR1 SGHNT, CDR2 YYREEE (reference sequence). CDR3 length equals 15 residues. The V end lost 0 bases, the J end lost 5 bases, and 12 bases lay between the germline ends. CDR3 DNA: TGTGCCAGCAGCTTGGTGGGGGGTTTAGACAATGAGCAGTTCTTC. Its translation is CASSLVGGLDNEQFF.

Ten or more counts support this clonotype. The CDR3 DNA reads TGTGCCAGCAGGCGCACCGGGACAGGGGTGGGTGAAGCTTTCTTT. It encodes CASRRTGTGVGEAFF. V gene TRBV11-2 combines with J gene TRBJ1-1; 10 positions agree with TRBD1. The CDR3 sequence is 15 residues long. The germline V gene has CDR1 SGHAT and CDR2 FQNNGV. V trimming: 6 bases; J trimming: 7 bases; junction bases outside the gene matches: 11.

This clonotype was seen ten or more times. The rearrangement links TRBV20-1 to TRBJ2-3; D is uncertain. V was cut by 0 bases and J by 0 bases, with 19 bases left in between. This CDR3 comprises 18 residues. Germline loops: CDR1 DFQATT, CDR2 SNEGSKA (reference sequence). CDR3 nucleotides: TGCAGTGCTAGAGACGGCAGGCCCGTCTCGTTGAGCACAGATACGCAGTATTTT. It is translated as CSARDGRPVSLSTDTQYF.

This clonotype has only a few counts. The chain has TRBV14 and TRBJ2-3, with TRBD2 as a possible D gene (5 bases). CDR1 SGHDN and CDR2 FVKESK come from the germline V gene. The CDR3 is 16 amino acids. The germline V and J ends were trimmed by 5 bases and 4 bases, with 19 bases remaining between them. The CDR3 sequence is CASSSDYPGWADTQYF. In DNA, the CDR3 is TGTGCCAGCAGCTCCGACTACCCGGGGTGGGCAGATACGCAGTATTTT.

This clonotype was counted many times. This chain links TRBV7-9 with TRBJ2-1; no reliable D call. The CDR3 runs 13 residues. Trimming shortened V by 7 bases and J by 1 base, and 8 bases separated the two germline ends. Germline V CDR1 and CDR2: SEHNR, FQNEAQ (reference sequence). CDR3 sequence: CASNPGSYNEQFF. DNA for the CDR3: TGTGCCAGCAACCCGGGTTCCTACAATGAGCAGTTCTTC.

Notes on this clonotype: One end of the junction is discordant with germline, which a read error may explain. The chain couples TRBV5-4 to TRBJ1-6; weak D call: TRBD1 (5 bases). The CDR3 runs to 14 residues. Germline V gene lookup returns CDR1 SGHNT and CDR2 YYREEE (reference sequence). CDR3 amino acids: CASNLGGGNSPLHF. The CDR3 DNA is TGTGCCAGCAACTTGGGGGGGGGTAATTCACCCCTCCACTTT.

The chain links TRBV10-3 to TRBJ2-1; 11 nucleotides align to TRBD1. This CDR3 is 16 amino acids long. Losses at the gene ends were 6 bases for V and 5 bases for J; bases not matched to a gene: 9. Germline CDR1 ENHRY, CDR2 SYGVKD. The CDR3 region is CAIREPDRGRDNEQFF. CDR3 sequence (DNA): TGTGCCATCAGAGAGCCGGACAGGGGGCGAGACAATGAGCAGTTCTTC.

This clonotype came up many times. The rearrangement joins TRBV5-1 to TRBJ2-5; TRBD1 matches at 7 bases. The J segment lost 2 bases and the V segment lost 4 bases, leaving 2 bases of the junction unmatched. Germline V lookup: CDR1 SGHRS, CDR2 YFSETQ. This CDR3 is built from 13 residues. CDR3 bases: TGCGCCAGCAGCCCGGGACAGCAAGAGACCCAGTACTTC. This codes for CASSPGQQETQYF.

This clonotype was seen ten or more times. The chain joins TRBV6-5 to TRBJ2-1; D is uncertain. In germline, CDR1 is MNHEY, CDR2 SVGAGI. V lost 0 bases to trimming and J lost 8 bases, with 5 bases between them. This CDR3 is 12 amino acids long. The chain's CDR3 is CASSYSADEQFF. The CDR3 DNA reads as TGTGCCAGCAGTTACTCCGCTGATGAGCAGTTCTTC.

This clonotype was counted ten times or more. The CDR3 loop reads CASSPRTVGGYEQYF. CDR3 bases: TGTGCCAGCAGCCCCAGGACAGTCGGGGGGTACGAGCAGTACTTC. The chain uses TRBV7-2 and TRBJ2-7; tentatively, D is TRBD2 (7 bases). Germline V gene data show CDR1 as SGHTA and CDR2 as FQGNSA. Trimming removed 5 bases from V and 4 bases from J, with 18 bases in between. The CDR3 has 15 residues.

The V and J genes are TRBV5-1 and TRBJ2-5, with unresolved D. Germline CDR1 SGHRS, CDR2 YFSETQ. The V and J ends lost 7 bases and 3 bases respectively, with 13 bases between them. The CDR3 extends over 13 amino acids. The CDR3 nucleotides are TGCGCCAGCCGTGGCCAGCCGGAAGAGACCCAGTACTTC. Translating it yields CASRGQPEETQYF.